Included here is one T cell receptor beta chain sequence, with context. PCR employed 60 Vbeta and 13 Jbeta primers. Clones were sequenced by immunoSEQ multiplex PCR, and TCRdb holds only the in-frame ones, with some missing. The sample has around 150,000 clones; roughly 77% are singletons. The sample comes from a study of cytomegalovirus exposure and HLA in healthy donors. With V trimmed by 3 bases and J by 0 bases, 2 bases remained unmatched. CDR1 SGDLS and CDR2 YYNGEE come from the germline V gene. CDR3 length equals 15 residues. This sequence was found in a human donor in good health. Input material: PBMCs. The chain links TRBV9 to TRBJ2-5; 10 bases are shared with TRBD2. The CDR3 loop reads CASSDSGRYQETQYF. The DNA of the CDR3 is TGTGCCAGCAGCGATAGCGGGAGGTACCAAGAGACCCAGTACTTC.